A single sample gave rise to the 14 T cell receptor beta chains below, sequenced in a study of blood T cell repertoires in COVID-19. Sequencing used immunoSEQ multiplex PCR; TCRdb keeps in-frame clones, though not all of them. Among fewer than 80,000 clones listed, roughly four fifths were seen once. The sequencing input was peripheral blood. Receptors originate from an elderly woman with acute or convalescent COVID-19.

V usage is TRBV7-9 and J usage is TRBJ2-7, with D possibly being TRBD2 (6 bases). The CDR3 extends over 15 amino acids. CDR1 is SEHNR, CDR2 FQNEAQ, per germline (reference sequence). Deletions cut 2 bases from V and 7 bases from J, with 18 bases between. CDR3 bases: TGTGCCAGCAGCTTAAGTCGGGGGACCCTCGGGGAGCAGTACTTC. Protein product: CASSLSRGTLGEQYF.

The chain uses TRBV10-2 and TRBJ1-5; 9 bases map to TRBD1. In germline, CDR1 is WSHSY, CDR2 SAAADI. This CDR3 region has 16 residues. V gave up 6 bases and J gave up 2 bases; unmatched junction bases: 8. The CDR3 bases are TGCGCCAGCAGGGATGTACAGGGGGCTGGCAATCAGCCCCAGCATTTT. Protein: CASRDVQGAGNQPQHF.

This rearrangement joins TRBV13 to TRBJ1-1; the D gene is possibly TRBD1 (5 bases). CDR1 is PRHDT and CDR2 is FYEKMQ in the germline V gene (reference sequence). Trimming removed 1 base at V and 0 bases at J, with 15 bases between. CDR3 size: 17 residues. CDR3 sequence reads: CASSLAPYRFLNTEAFF. Written as DNA, the CDR3 is TGTGCCAGCAGCTTAGCCCCCTACAGGTTCCTGAACACTGAAGCTTTCTTT.

J is TRBJ2-3 and V is TRBV7-8; TRBD1 matches 10 bases. CDR3 length: 16 amino acids. The trim removed 5 bases at V and 6 bases at J, leaving 11 bases unmatched. From germline, CDR1 is SGHVS and CDR2 FQNEAQ. The CDR3 DNA is TGTGCCAGCAGCCACGGGTGGACAGGGGGGGTGGATACGCAGTATTTT. Translation gives CASSHGWTGGVDTQYF.

The V call is TRBV5-1, the J call TRBJ2-6; D possibly corresponds to TRBD1 (6 bases). This CDR3 is built from 18 residues. CDR1 and CDR2 (germline): SGHRS, YFSETQ. The V end was cut by 4 bases, the J end by 0 bases, with 17 bases between. CDR3 sequence: CASSPARGVTSGANVLTF. CDR3 nucleotides: TGCGCCAGCAGCCCGGCCAGGGGAGTGACCTCTGGGGCCAACGTCCTGACTTTC.

The V call is TRBV5-1, the J call TRBJ2-7; D is perhaps TRBD2 (6 bases). Germline V gene lookup returns CDR1 SGHRS and CDR2 YFSETQ. This CDR3 has 12 residues. Deletions cut 6 bases from V and 2 bases from J, with 9 bases between. The CDR3 is CASNSGPYEQYF. The CDR3 DNA is TGCGCCAGCAATAGCGGACCCTACGAGCAGTACTTC.

This chain joins TRBV27 and TRBJ2-3, with 7 bases matching TRBD2. J lost 2 bases, V lost 2 bases, and 4 bases had no gene match. From germline, CDR1 is MNHEY and CDR2 SMNVEV (reference sequence). This CDR3 is 15 amino acids long. This chain's CDR3 is CASSLRLAATDTQYF. CDR3 nucleotide sequence: TGTGCCAGCAGTTTACGGCTAGCGGCCACAGATACGCAGTATTTT.

The rearrangement links TRBV18 to TRBJ1-5; tentative D call: TRBD1 (6 bases). The V end lost 3 bases, the J end lost 1 base, and 16 bases lay between the germline ends. CDR1 and CDR2 (germline): KGHSH, LQKENI. The CDR3 is 17 amino acids. The CDR3, as DNA: TGTGCCAGCTCACCTATAGGGCAGGGGTTGAGCAATCAGCCCCAGCATTTT. Translation: CASSPIGQGLSNQPQHF.

The chain combines TRBV7-9 with TRBJ2-4; D is possibly TRBD1 (6 bases). The CDR3 sequence is 15 residues long. Trimming cost V 1 base and J 6 bases, with 13 bases left between them. Germline CDR1 SEHNR, CDR2 FQNEAQ (reference sequence). The CDR3 DNA reads as TGTGCCAGCAGCTTAGTACTGGGGGCGGGAAACATTCAGTACTTC. Translated, it gives CASSLVLGAGNIQYF.

This clone was seen just once. The gene calls are TRBV19 and TRBJ1-1; D is unclear. Germline lookup yields CDR1 LNHDA and CDR2 SQIVND (reference sequence). V was shortened by 3 bases and J by 3 bases, with 11 bases between the two germline ends. The CDR3 contains 14 residues. CDR3 amino acids: CASSMPGGYTEAFF. Here the CDR3 DNA reads TGTGCCAGTAGTATGCCCGGCGGTTACACTGAAGCTTTCTTT. The variable domain in full, with the rest retrieved from reference TRBV19 and TRBJ1-1, is DGGITQSPKYLFRKEGQNVTLSCEQNLNHDAMYWYRQDPGQGLRLIYYSQIVNDFQKGDIAEGYSVSREKKESFPLTVTSAQKNPTAFYLCASSMPGGYTEAFFGQGTRLTVV.

This rearrangement joins TRBV7-6 to TRBJ2-5; TRBD1 is a possible D gene (6 bases). The V end was cut by 4 bases, the J end by 5 bases, with 17 bases between. The germline V gene has CDR1 SGHVS and CDR2 FNYEAQ. This CDR3 is built from 15 residues. The CDR3 nucleotides are TGTGCCAGCAGCTCGGCAACAGGGCTTGGGGAGACCCAGTACTTC. Translation: CASSSATGLGETQYF.

The CDR3 spells CASSLGDRSYTEAFF. CDR3 bases: TGCGCCAGCAGCTTGGGGGACAGGTCCTACACTGAAGCTTTCTTT. The chain has TRBV5-1 and TRBJ1-1; 8 bases are shared with TRBD1. CDR3 length: 15 residues. Trimming removed 0 bases from V and 3 bases from J; junction bases left unmatched: 4. CDR1 and CDR2 (germline): SGHRS, YFSETQ.

The V gene is TRBV19, the J gene TRBJ1-1; D may be TRBD1 (6 bases). CDR1 and CDR2 from the germline V gene are LNHDA and SQIVND (reference sequence). CDR3 length: 14 residues. Between the trimmed V and J ends, which lost 2 bases and 7 bases, there was a span of 14 bases. The CDR3: CASSIYRDNGEAFF. CDR3 bases: TGTGCCAGTAGTATATACCGGGACAATGGTGAAGCTTTCTTT.

The chain has TRBV6-4 and TRBJ2-7; the match to TRBD2 covers 10 bases. The CDR3 is 13 amino acids. V trimming: 10 bases; J trimming: 7 bases; junction bases outside the gene matches: 10. Per germline, CDR1 MRHNA and CDR2 SNTAGT. The CDR3 bases are TGTGCCACGAGAGCGGGGGGGCTGGGTGAGCAGTACTTC. It translates to CATRAGGLGEQYF.